Sequencing of this T cell receptor beta chain was carried out in a study of shared clonotypes between healthy human individuals. CDR1 SGHNT and CDR2 YYREEE come from the germline V gene (reference sequence). The CDR3 totals 18 residues. The junction had 14 bases not matched to a gene; V was cut back by 3 bases and J by 6 bases. Only one count was recorded for this clone. Its target is not known. Assay execution took place at the deep level. The method was immunoSEQ multiplex PCR; TCRdb's version includes in-frame clones alone and lacks a portion of them. The data contain roughly 2 million clones, 85% to 95% of them singletons. Whole-study results and caveats: Among donors, sharing of clonotypes was expected to be affected by sequencing depth.

The V and J genes are TRBV5-4 and TRBJ2-3, with 12 positions matching TRBD2. This TCR came from a man in his late teens or twenties in good health. The specimen sequenced was naive CD4+ T cells sorted from blood. The subset is: CD45RA+ positively selected. DNA for the CDR3: TGTGCCAGCAGCTGGTCGACTAGCGGGAGTATCGGGCGGGATACGCAGTATTTT. The encoded protein is CASSWSTSGSIGRDTQYF. The complete variable domain, with remaining parts taken from reference TRBV5-4 and TRBJ2-3, reads ETGVTQSPTHLIKTRGQQVTLRCSSQSGHNTVSWYQQALGQGPQFIFQYYREEENGRGNFPPRFSGLQFPNYSSELNVNALELDDSALYLCASSWSTSGSIGRDTQYFGPGTRLTVL.